The 18 T cell receptor beta chains below were found in one sample sequenced in a study of identical twins. Each CDR3 protein gets one entry after TCRdb re-called the 5' RACE reads with MiXCR. The sample consists of hundreds of thousands of distinct CDR3 sequences, about 12% of them appearing once. This sample was shared with a second study, whose subject was yellow fever vaccine responses in identical twins.

Sequenced sample: PBMCs. Receptors originate from a woman younger than 30 in good health.

V is TRBV28 and J is TRBJ2-1; D perhaps matches TRBD1 (5 bases). Germline-derived CDR1 and CDR2 are MDHEN and SYDVKM. CDR3 length: 15 amino acids. Trimming removed 0 bases at V and 5 bases at J, with 11 bases between. The CDR3 loop is CASSLWWTSDNEQFF. The CDR3, as DNA: TGTGCCAGCAGTTTATGGTGGACAAGTGACAATGAGCAGTTCTTC.

The table lists this clonotype with a few counts. V usage is TRBV12-3 or TRBV12-4 and J usage is TRBJ1-2; D is undetermined. This CDR3 region has 14 residues. Trimming cost V 6 bases and J 4 bases, with 15 bases left between them. CDR3 sequence (DNA): TGTGCCAGCAGCCCAGAAGGAATTGGCTATGGCTACACCTTC. Translation gives CASSPEGIGYGYTF.

This clonotype was observed a handful of times. The J gene is TRBJ2-2, the V gene TRBV14; 7 bases are shared with TRBD1. CDR1 and CDR2 (germline): SGHDN, FVKESK. The length of the CDR3 is 17 residues. V dropped 5 bases and J dropped 6; count of bases not matched to a gene: 15. The CDR3 DNA reads as TGTGCCAGCAGCACGACCGGGACAGTGTTCAGTCCCGGGGAGCTGTTTTTT. It codes for CASSTTGTVFSPGELFF.

The gene calls are TRBV20-1 and TRBJ2-7; 7 positions match TRBD2. Germline-derived CDR1 and CDR2 are DFQATT and SNEGSKA (reference sequence). J was trimmed by 2 bases and V by 4 bases; bases with no gene match: 11. This CDR3 spans 15 amino acids. The CDR3 region has the DNA TGCAGTGCTAAGGAGGGAGGGGTCGGACCCTACGAGCAGTACTTC. Amino acid sequence: CSAKEGGVGPYEQYF.

This clonotype was observed a few times. The chain is built from TRBV3-1 and TRBJ1-6; D gene unclear. The CDR3 is 14 residues long. CDR1 and CDR2 from the germline V gene are LGHDT and YNNKEL (reference sequence). The ends were cut back, 1 base at V and 10 bases at J, with 11 bases in the middle. For the CDR3, the DNA is TGTGCCAGCAGCCAAGTCCCGGGTAGCTCACCCCTCCACTTT. It encodes CASSQVPGSSPLHF.

There are a few counts of this clonotype. The rearrangement links TRBV4-1 to TRBJ2-3; D is ambiguous. The CDR3 runs 15 residues. Trimming took off 0 bases at V and 4 bases at J, with 11 bases between the two ends. Germline V gene lookup returns CDR1 MGHRA and CDR2 YSYEKL. CDR3 coding DNA: TGCGCCAGCAGCCAAGATCGAAGTATCTCAGATACGCAGTATTTT. It codes for CASSQDRSISDTQYF.

This chain joins TRBV10-1 and TRBJ1-5; a possible D gene is TRBD1 (6 bases). Trimming shortened V by 6 bases and J by 7 bases, and 13 bases separated the two germline ends. The germline V gene has CDR1 WNHNN and CDR2 SYGVQD (reference sequence). CDR3 size: 13 residues. The CDR3 DNA is TGCGCCAGCAGCGAGGGGGTACGGCAGCCCCAGCATTTT. It translates to CASSEGVRQPQHF.

There are a few counts of this clonotype. The V and J genes are TRBV5-5 and TRBJ2-7; no firm D call. The CDR3 is made up of 15 amino acids. The germline V gene has CDR1 SGHKS and CDR2 YYEKEE (reference sequence). Trimming took off 0 bases at V and 4 bases at J, with 14 bases between the two ends. CDR3 loop: CASSLEAPLTYEQYF. The CDR3 nucleotides read TGTGCCAGCAGCTTGGAAGCTCCATTGACGTACGAGCAGTACTTC. The complete variable domain, with remaining parts taken from reference TRBV5-5 and TRBJ2-7, reads DAGVTQSPTHLIKTRGQQVTLRCSPISGHKSVSWYQQVLGQGPQFIFQYYEKEERGRGNFPDRFSARQFPNYSSELNVNALLLGDSALYLCASSLEAPLTYEQYFGPGTRLTVT.

This clonotype has just a few counts. The rearrangement uses TRBV5-8 and TRBJ2-7, with 7 nucleotides matching TRBD1. From germline, CDR1 is SGHTS and CDR2 YDEGEE. The CDR3 covers 14 residues. J gave up 4 bases and V 4 bases, and 8 bases lay outside the gene matches. The CDR3 DNA is TGTGCCAGCAGCGTGCCGGGACAGCCTTACGAGCAGTACTTC. Residues: CASSVPGQPYEQYF.

This clonotype was seen a handful of times. The gene calls are TRBV13 and TRBJ2-3; D not certain. The V gene lost 4 bases and the J gene lost 0 bases, with 11 bases spanning the gap. This CDR3 has 15 residues. Germline V CDR1 and CDR2: PRHDT, FYEKMQ (reference sequence). CDR3 DNA sequence: TGTGCCAGCAGCTGGACCGGGTCTAGCACAGATACGCAGTATTTT. Residues: CASSWTGSSTDTQYF.

The chain carries TRBV11-1 and TRBJ2-5; TRBD2 is a possible D gene (6 bases). Germline CDR1 reads SGHAT; CDR2 reads FQDESV (reference sequence). V was clipped by 4 bases and J by 2 bases, with 14 bases between them. The length of the CDR3 is 15 residues. CDR3 residues: CASSSGQRVQETQYF. CDR3 in DNA: TGTGCCAGCAGCTCGGGCCAGCGGGTACAAGAGACCCAGTACTTC.

This chain connects TRBV2 to TRBJ2-1; tentative D call: TRBD2 (6 bases). The CDR3 sequence is 15 residues long. The V gene's germline CDR1 is SNHLY and CDR2 FYNNEI. Trimming removed 8 bases at V and 6 bases at J, with 20 bases between. The CDR3, as DNA: TGTGCCAGCGACCCCGGGACTCGCTTCTTCAATGAGCAGTTCTTC. It encodes CASDPGTRFFNEQFF.

This clonotype was seen a handful of times. The V and J genes are TRBV6-2 or TRBV6-3 and TRBJ2-7; TRBD1 matches 7 bases. Germline CDR1 MNHEY, CDR2 SVGEGT. The V and J ends lost 6 bases and 3 bases, in that order; junction bases with no gene match: 14. CDR3 size: 16 residues. The CDR3 here is CASSSPPGQVDYEQYV. The DNA of the CDR3 is TGTGCCAGCAGCAGCCCCCCCGGACAGGTGGACTACGAGCAGTACGTC.

This clonotype was counted between two and nine times. The chain links TRBV12-3 or TRBV12-4 to TRBJ2-5, with D maybe TRBD1 (5 bases). This CDR3 spans 12 amino acids. V was pared by 5 bases and J by 14 bases, with 18 bases between. The CDR3 nucleotides are TGTGCCAGCAGTCTGCTACAGGACGGCCCTTACTTC. This sequence encodes CASSLLQDGPYF.

The rearrangement joins TRBV7-6 to TRBJ2-7; TRBD2 is a possible D gene (6 bases). The ends were cut back, 2 bases at V and 6 bases at J, with 11 bases in the middle. Looked up from germline, CDR1 is SGHVS and CDR2 is FNYEAQ. This CDR3 is 13 amino acids long. CDR3: CASSLRGEAEQYF. In nucleotides, the CDR3 is TGTGCCAGCAGCTTACGAGGGGAGGCCGAGCAGTACTTC.

This clonotype was counted between two and nine times. The genes are TRBV5-1 and TRBJ1-2; D gene unclear. Germline V gives CDR1 SGHRS, CDR2 YFSETQ. Trimming left V 6 bases short and J 1 base short, with 19 bases between. The CDR3 is made up of 16 amino acids. The CDR3 coding sequence is TGCGCCAGCACCCAACGGACGGACGGGAGTAACTATGGCTACACCTTC. Protein product: CASTQRTDGSNYGYTF. Full variable domain (outside the CDR3, taken from reference TRBV5-1 and TRBJ1-2): KAGVTQTPRYLIKTRGQQVTLSCSPISGHRSVSWYQQTPGQGLQFLFEYFSETQRNKGNFPGRFSGRQFSNSRSEMNVSTLELGDSALYLCASTQRTDGSNYGYTFGSGTRLTVV.

This chain uses TRBV10-3 with TRBJ1-4; D ambiguous. The V end lost 3 bases, the J end lost 7 bases, and 15 bases lay between the germline ends. CDR3 size: 15 residues. Germline CDR1 is ENHRY and CDR2 is SYGVKD. CDR3 protein: CAISDGGEKGEKLFF. In DNA form, the CDR3 reads TGTGCCATCAGTGACGGTGGGGAGAAAGGTGAAAAACTGTTTTTT.

The rearrangement uses TRBV2 and TRBJ2-7, with 7 bases lining up with TRBD2. From germline, CDR1 is SNHLY and CDR2 FYNNEI. The V gene end was trimmed by 6 bases and the J gene end by 12 bases; junction bases not matched to a gene: 8. This CDR3 is 11 amino acids long. The CDR3 DNA follows: TGTGCCAGCAGGCTGAGCGGGAATGTGTACTTC. Amino acids: CASRLSGNVYF. The whole variable domain, filled in from reference TRBV2 and TRBJ2-7, reads EPEVTQTPSHQVTQMGQEVILRCVPISNHLYFYWYRQILGQKVEFLVSFYNNEISEKSEIFDDQFSVERPDGSNFTLKIRSTKLEDSAMYFCASRLSGNVYFGPGTRLTVT.